This T cell receptor (beta chain) was documented in a study of shared clonotypes between healthy human individuals. This clone was counted a single time. Sequencing used immunoSEQ multiplex PCR; TCRdb keeps in-frame clones, though not all of them. The sample lists about 1.5 million clones, around 98% seen once, with about 0.45% in the top ten. Trimming shortened V by 0 bases and J by 4 bases, and 10 bases separated the two germline ends. There are 14 residues in the CDR3. Germline V lookup: CDR1 GTSNPN, CDR2 SVGIG (reference sequence). The rearrangement joins TRBV30 to TRBJ1-5; D uncertain. Sequencing was carried out using naive CD4+ T cells sorted from blood. Subset in this sample: CD45RA+ positively selected. The TCR sequence derives from a man aged 25 to 45 in good health. In DNA form, the CDR3 reads TGTGCCTGGAGTGTAGCAGACTTAAATCAGCCCCAGCATTTT. Translating it yields CAWSVADLNQPQHF.